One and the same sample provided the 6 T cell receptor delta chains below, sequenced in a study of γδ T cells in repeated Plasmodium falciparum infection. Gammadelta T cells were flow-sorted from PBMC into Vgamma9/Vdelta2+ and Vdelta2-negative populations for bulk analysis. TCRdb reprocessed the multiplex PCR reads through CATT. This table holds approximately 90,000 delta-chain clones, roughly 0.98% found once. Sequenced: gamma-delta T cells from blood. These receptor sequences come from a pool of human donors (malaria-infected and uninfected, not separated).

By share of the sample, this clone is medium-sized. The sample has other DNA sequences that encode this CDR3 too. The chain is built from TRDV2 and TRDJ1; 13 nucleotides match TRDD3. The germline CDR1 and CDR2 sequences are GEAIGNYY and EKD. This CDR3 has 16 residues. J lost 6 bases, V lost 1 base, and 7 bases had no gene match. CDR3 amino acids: CACDTTGGYGSHKLIF. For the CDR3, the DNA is TGTGCCTGTGACACGACTGGGGGATACGGTTCCCATAAACTCATCTTT.

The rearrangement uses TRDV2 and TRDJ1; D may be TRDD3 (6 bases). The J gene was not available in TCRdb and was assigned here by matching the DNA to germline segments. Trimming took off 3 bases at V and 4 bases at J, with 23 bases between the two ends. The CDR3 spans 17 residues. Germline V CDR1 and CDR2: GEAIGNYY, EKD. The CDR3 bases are TGTGCCTGTGACCCCCTCGGCGGGGGGGGGGGGGACGATAAACTCATCTTT. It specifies CACDPLGGGGGDDKLIF.

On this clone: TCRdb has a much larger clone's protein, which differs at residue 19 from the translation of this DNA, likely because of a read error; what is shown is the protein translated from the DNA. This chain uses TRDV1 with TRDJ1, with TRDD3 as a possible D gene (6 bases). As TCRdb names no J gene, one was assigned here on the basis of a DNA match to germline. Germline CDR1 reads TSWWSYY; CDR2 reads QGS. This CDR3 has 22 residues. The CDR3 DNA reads TGTGCTCTTGGGGAACTGTACCGACTCGGGATAAGGAGAGTTGACGGCACCGATAGACTCATCTTT. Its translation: CALGELYRLGIRRVDGTDRLIF.

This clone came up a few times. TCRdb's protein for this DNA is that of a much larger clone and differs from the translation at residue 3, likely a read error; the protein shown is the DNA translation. CDR3 in amino acids: CASDTRLRWGINYTDKLIF. The CDR3 DNA reads as TGTGCCAGTGACACCCGACTACGCTGGGGGATAAACTACACCGATAAACTCATCTTT. The gene calls are TRDV2 and TRDJ1, with 10 bases identical to TRDD3. TCRdb does not report a J gene; here it was assigned by matching the DNA to germline references. The CDR3 loop spans 19 amino acids. Looked up from germline, CDR1 is GEAIGNYY and CDR2 is EKD.

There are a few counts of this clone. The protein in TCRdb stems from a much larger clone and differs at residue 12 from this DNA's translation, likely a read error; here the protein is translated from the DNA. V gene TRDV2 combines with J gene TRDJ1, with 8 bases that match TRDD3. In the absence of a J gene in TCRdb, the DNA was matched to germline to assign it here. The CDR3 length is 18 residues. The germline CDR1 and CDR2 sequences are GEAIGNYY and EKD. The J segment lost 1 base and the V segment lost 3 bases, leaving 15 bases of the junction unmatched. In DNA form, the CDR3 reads TGTGCCTGTGACTTACTGGGGGGTCCTTTGGAGTGCACCGATAAACTCATCTTT. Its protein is CACDLLGGPLECTDKLIF.

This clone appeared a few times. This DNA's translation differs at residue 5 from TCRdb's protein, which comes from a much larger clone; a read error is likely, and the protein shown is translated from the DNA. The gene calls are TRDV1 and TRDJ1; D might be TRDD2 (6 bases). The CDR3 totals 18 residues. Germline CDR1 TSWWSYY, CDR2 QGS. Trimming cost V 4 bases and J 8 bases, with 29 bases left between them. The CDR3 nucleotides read TGTGCTCTTGGGGGACGGTTCCTAGCCCCTGGAATCCCAGCGAAACTCATCTTT. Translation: CALGGRFLAPGIPAKLIF.